This T cell receptor beta chain was found in a study of T-cell reconstitution after alpha-beta-depleted transplantation in children. The study's findings and limits: Reports say that about two months after transplant, the alpha-beta T cells came out of several hundred graft clones that had expanded. The authors attributed T-cell counts and diversity one year after transplant mostly to newly produced T cells. Diversity of TCRbeta at day 60 was high in some patients, arising from surviving recipient T cells and thymic progenitors.

This clonotype showed up many times. Its cognate antigen is unknown. V lost 4 bases to trimming and J lost 4 bases; unmatched junction nucleotides: 7. The CDR3 length is 15 residues. Germline CDR1 MNHEY, CDR2 SVGEGT. Unique molecular identifiers featured in how the TCRbeta library was prepared. TCRdb redid the calling of the PCR reads with MiXCR, one entry per CDR3 protein. The sample includes 450,000 to 600,000 distinct CDR3 sequences, 13% of them seen just once. The origin of this receptor is a male patient aged 10-17 years who had a stem cell transplant for acute myeloid leukemia, so the T cells may come from the graft donor. The J gene is TRBJ2-7, the V gene TRBV6-2 or TRBV6-3, with 10 bases aligning to TRBD1. The material was PBMCs, mostly from graft donor cells, obtained 360 days after TCRalphabeta/CD19-depleted stem cell transplant. CDR3 protein: CASSSPGQGTYEQYF. The CDR3 nucleotides are TGTGCCAGCAGTTCTCCGGGACAGGGGACGTACGAGCAGTACTTC.